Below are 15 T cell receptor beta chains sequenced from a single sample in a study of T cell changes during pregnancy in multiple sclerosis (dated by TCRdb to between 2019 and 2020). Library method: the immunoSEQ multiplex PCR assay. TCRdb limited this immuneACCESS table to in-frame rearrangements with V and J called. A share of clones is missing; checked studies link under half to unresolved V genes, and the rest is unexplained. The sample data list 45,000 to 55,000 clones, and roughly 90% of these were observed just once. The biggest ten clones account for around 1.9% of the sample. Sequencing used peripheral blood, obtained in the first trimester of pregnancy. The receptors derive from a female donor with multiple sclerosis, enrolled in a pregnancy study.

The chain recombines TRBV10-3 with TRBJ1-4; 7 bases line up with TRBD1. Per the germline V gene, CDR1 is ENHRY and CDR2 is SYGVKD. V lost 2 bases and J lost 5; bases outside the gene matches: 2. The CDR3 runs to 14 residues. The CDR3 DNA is TGTGCCATCAGTGAGACAGGGGCAAATGAAAAACTGTTTTTT. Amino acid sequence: CAISETGANEKLFF.

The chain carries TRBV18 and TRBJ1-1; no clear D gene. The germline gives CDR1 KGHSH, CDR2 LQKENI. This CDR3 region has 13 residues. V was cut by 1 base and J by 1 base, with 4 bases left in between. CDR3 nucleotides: TGTGCCAGCTCACCACGAGCGAACACTGAAGCTTTCTTT. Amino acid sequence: CASSPRANTEAFF.

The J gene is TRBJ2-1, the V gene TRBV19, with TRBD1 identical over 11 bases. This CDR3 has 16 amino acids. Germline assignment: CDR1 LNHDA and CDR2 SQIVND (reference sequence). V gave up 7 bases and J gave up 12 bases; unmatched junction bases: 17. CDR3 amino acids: CASTPPGQGVRARQFF. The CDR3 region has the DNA TGTGCCAGTACCCCCCCGGGACAGGGGGTCAGAGCGAGGCAGTTCTTC.

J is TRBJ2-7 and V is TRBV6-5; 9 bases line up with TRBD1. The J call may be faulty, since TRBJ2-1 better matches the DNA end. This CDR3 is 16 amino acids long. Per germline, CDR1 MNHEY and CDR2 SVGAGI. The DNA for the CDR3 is TGTGCCAGCAGTTACCATCCCGGGACAGGGTACAATGAGCAGTTCTTC. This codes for CASSYHPGTGYNEQFF.

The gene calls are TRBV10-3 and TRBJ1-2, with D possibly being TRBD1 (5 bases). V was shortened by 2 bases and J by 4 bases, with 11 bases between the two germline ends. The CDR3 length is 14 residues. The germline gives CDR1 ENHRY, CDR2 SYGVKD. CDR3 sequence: CAISEGGQLYGYTF. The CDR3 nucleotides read TGTGCCATCAGTGAGGGTGGACAACTCTATGGCTACACCTTC.

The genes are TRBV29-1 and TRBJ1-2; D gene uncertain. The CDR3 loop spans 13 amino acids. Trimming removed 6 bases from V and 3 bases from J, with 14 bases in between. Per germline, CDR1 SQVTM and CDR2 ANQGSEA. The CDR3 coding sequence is TGCAGCGTCCGGGGAGGCCGAGACTATGGCTACACCTTC. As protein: CSVRGGRDYGYTF.

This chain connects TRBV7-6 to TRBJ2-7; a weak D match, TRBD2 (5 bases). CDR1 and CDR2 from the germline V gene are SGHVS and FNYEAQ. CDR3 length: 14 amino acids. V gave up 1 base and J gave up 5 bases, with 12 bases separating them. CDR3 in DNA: TGTGCCAGCAGCTTAGATAGAGGGTTGGACGAGCAGTACTTC. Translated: CASSLDRGLDEQYF. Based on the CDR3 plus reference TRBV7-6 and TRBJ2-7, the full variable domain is GAGVSQSPRYKVTKRGQDVALRCDPISGHVSLYWYRQALGQGPEFLTYFNYEAQQDKSGLPNDRFSAERPEGSISTLTIQRTEQRDSAMYRCASSLDRGLDEQYFGPGTRLTVT.

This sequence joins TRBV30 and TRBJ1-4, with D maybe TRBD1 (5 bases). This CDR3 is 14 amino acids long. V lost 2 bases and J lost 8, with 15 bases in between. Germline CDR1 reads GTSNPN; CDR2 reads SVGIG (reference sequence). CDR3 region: CAWSRTLGGEKLFF. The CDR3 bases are TGTGCCTGGAGTCGGACACTCGGAGGGGAAAAACTGTTTTTT.

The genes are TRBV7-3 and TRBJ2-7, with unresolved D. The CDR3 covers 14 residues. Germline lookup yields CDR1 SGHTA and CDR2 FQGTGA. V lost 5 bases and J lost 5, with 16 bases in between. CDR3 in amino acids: CASSAPRRSDEQYF. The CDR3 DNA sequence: TGTGCCAGCAGCGCCCCTCGCAGGTCCGACGAGCAGTACTTC.

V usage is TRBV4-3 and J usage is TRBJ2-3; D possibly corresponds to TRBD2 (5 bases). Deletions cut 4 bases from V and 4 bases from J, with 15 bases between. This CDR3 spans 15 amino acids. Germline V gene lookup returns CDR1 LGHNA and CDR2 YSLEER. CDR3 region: CASSPGKGAPDTQYF. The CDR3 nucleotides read TGCGCCAGCAGCCCGGGGAAGGGTGCACCAGATACGCAGTATTTT.

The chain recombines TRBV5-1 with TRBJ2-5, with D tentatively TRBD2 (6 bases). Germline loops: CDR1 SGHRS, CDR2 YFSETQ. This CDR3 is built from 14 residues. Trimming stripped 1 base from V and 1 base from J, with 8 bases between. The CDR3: CASSLIAAQETQYF. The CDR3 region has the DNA TGCGCCAGCAGCTTGATAGCGGCCCAAGAGACCCAGTACTTC. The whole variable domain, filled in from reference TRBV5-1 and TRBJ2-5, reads KAGVTQTPRYLIKTRGQQVTLSCSPISGHRSVSWYQQTPGQGLQFLFEYFSETQRNKGNFPGRFSGRQFSNSRSEMNVSTLELGDSALYLCASSLIAAQETQYFGPGTRLLVL.

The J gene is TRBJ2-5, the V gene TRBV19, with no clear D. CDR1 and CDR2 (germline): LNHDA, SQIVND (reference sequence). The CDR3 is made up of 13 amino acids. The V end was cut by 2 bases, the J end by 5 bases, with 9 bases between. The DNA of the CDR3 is TGTGCCAGTAGTATAAGCCGGTGGGAGACCCAGTACTTC. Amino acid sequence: CASSISRWETQYF.

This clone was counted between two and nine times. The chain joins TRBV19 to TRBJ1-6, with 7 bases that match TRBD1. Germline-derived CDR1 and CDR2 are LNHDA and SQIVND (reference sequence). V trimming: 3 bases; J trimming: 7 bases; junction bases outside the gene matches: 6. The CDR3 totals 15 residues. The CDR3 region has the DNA TGTGCCAGTAGTATTGTCGCCAGGGGGAATTCACCCCTCCACTTT. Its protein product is CASSIVARGNSPLHF.

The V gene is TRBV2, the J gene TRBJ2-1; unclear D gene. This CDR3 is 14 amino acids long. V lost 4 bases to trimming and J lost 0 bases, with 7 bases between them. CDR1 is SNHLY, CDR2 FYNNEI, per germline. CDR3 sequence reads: CASSAVNSYNEQFF. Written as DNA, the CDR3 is TGTGCCAGCAGTGCAGTTAACTCCTACAATGAGCAGTTCTTC.

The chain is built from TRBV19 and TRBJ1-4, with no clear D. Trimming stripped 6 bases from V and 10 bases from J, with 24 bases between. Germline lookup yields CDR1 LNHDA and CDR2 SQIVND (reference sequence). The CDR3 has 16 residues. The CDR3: CASSTQQAVRERKLFF. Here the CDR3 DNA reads TGTGCCAGTAGCACGCAGCAGGCAGTTCGGGAACGAAAACTGTTTTTT.